This T cell receptor beta chain was recovered during a study of shared clonotypes between healthy human individuals. Study-wide points: Represented diversity (both genetic and exposure-history) was limited by the small number of donors.

V was cut by 1 base and J by 3 bases, with 8 bases left in between. CDR1 and CDR2 from the germline V gene are KGHSH and LQKENI. CDR3 length: 14 amino acids. Turning to this clone: What it recognizes is unknown.

Study processing details: ImmunoSEQ only sent back junction sequences with no quality scores, so filtering was done differently. Sequencing was performed with immunoSEQ multiplex PCR; in TCRdb, only in-frame clones are kept and a portion is missing. That table gives V, J and clone size, and the DNA gave D and trimming. The repertoire holds roughly 2.2 million clones, with under 95% as singletons. Specimen: naive CD4+ T cells from PBMCs. Subset given: CD45RA+ positively selected. The sequence was obtained from a young man in good health. Some clones in this sample may be carry-over from other donors' samples. This chain connects TRBV18 to TRBJ2-3; weak D call: TRBD1 (5 bases). In DNA form, the CDR3 reads TGTGCCAGCTCACCACTACAGGCGACAGATACGCAGTATTTT. This encodes CASSPLQATDTQYF.